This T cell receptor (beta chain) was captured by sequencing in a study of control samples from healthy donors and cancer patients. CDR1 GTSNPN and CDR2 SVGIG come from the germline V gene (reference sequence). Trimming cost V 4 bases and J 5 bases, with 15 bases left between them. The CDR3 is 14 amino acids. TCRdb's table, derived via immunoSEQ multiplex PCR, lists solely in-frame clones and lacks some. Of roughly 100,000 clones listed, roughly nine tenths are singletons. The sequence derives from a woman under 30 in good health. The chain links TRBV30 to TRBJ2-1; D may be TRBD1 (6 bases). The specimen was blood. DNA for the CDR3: TGTGCCTGGACTACTCTACAGGGTCACAATGAGCAGTTCTTC. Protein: CAWTTLQGHNEQFF.